This TCR beta chain is from a study of T cell responses to AZD1222 COVID-19 vaccine. V was pared by 2 bases and J by 0 bases, with 13 bases of the junction left unmatched. The germline gives CDR1 MNHEY, CDR2 SVGEGT. The CDR3 sequence is 19 residues long. TCRdb's table, derived via immunoSEQ multiplex PCR, lists solely in-frame clones and lacks some. This sample yields 180,000 or so clones, of which around 90% are seen a single time; roughly 26% belongs to the top ten. The chain employs TRBV6-2 or TRBV6-3 and TRBJ2-1, with TRBD1 matching 7 bases. This sequence was found in an adult who received the AZD1222 COVID-19 vaccine. This specimen consisted of peripheral blood, obtained 28 days after the second AZD1222 dose. CDR3 residues: CASSYGGEGQSGSYNEQFF. The CDR3 DNA sequence: TGTGCCAGCAGTTACGGGGGCGAGGGACAGAGCGGCTCCTACAATGAGCAGTTCTTC.